This TCR beta chain was found in a study of quantifying T cell responses using KT2 cells. The overall study: cDNA was made from DNase-treated RNA using alpha and beta constant primers. The second PCR ran as a qPCR until a predetermined fluorescence threshold was reached.

Trimming cost V 6 bases and J 5 bases, with 8 bases left between them. Germline CDR1 and CDR2: LGHDT and YNNKEL (reference sequence). This CDR3 spans 12 amino acids. An oligo carrying a UMI was ligated to the cDNA 3' end. First-round PCR used about 4 cycles and beta primers RC1.1 and RC1.2 covering TRBC1 and TRBC2. MiXCR, run by TCRdb on the UMI-ligation and nested PCR reads, gives a single entry per CDR3 protein. The profile covers approximately 57,000 distinct CDR3 sequences, with 10% to 15% appearing a single time and approximately 10% taken by the ten largest. The sample holds a few counts of this clonotype. The sample is PBMC spiked with counted cells of clone KT2. A range of KT2-to-PBMC ratios was made using fixed PBMC numbers.

The origin of this receptor is a human donor. V is TRBV3-1 and J is TRBJ2-1; tentative D call: TRBD1 (5 bases). Specimen: PBMCs spiked with cells of the T cell clone KT2. In DNA, the CDR3 is TGTGCCAGCAGAAGACAGAACAATGAGCAGTTCTTC. Amino acid sequence: CASRRQNNEQFF.